This entry is about one T cell receptor (beta chain). This CDR3 comprises 16 residues. Germline V gives CDR1 SQVTM, CDR2 ANQGSEA. Trimming at V came to 4 bases and at J to 2 bases, leaving 11 bases not matched to a gene. Sequenced by immunoSEQ multiplex PCR; TCRdb stores in-frame clones only, minus some. The sample holds 150,000 to 200,000 clones; around 90% are singletons and the top ten take just over 2%. These data belong to a study of control samples from healthy donors and cancer patients. V gene TRBV29-1 combines with J gene TRBJ2-5; 9 positions agree with TRBD2. This receptor was taken from a woman between 40 and 55 years old in good health. Sequenced input: blood. In DNA form, the CDR3 reads TGCAGCGTTGGTTTACCAATAGCGGGGGAGCAAGAGACCCAGTACTTC. Translated: CSVGLPIAGEQETQYF.